These 15 T cell receptor beta chains originate from one sample sequenced in a study of OX40 agonist ivuxolimab in advanced cancers. The table came from immunoSEQ multiplex PCR; TCRdb's copy has only in-frame clones and leaves some out. The table shows just under 100,000 clones, with 94% occurring only once. Sample: CD4+ or CD8+ T cells sorted from blood, taken in a trial of the OX40 agonist ivuxolimab. These receptors originate from an adult with an advanced solid tumor such as melanoma, head and neck, liver or kidney cancer.

This clone was detected only a few times. The V call is TRBV28, the J call TRBJ1-1; 7 positions match TRBD1. With 7 bases clipped from V and 2 bases from J, the junction kept 4 bases outside the gene matches. Germline loops: CDR1 MDHEN, CDR2 SYDVKM. The CDR3 runs to 13 residues. The DNA of the CDR3 is TGTGCCAGCATTTGGACAGGCAACACTGAAGCTTTCTTT. Its translation is CASIWTGNTEAFF.

This chain connects TRBV11-3 to TRBJ2-7; D unresolved. CDR1 is SGHNT, CDR2 YENEEA, per germline. The ends were cut back, 3 bases at V and 6 bases at J, with 15 bases in the middle. The CDR3 runs to 14 residues. CDR3 sequence (DNA): TGTGCCAGCAGCTTGTATACGGGTTCAGGCGAGCAGTACTTC. The encoded protein is CASSLYTGSGEQYF.

The chain employs TRBV7-9 and TRBJ2-7; 8 nucleotides line up with TRBD2. The CDR3 covers 17 residues. The trim removed 5 bases at V and 3 bases at J, leaving 15 bases unmatched. Germline loops: CDR1 SEHNR, CDR2 FQNEAQ (reference sequence). CDR3 nucleotide sequence: TGTGCCAGCAGCCCAGCCCGGCCCCTCGGGAGGGGCTACGAGCAGTACTTC. Amino acids: CASSPARPLGRGYEQYF.

The chain uses TRBV5-5 and TRBJ1-3; D perhaps matches TRBD1 (5 bases). This CDR3 spans 16 amino acids. V was cut by 5 bases and J by 4 bases, with 19 bases left in between. Germline V gives CDR1 SGHKS, CDR2 YYEKEE (reference sequence). This CDR3 is CASRPGRRSLGNTIYF. CDR3 sequence (DNA): TGTGCCAGCAGACCGGGACGGCGCTCTTTGGGAAACACCATATATTTT.

V and J are TRBV20-1 and TRBJ2-5, with D maybe TRBD2 (5 bases). The CDR3 runs 11 residues. V dropped 5 bases and J dropped 5 bases, with 9 bases sitting between them. Germline values: CDR1 DFQATT, CDR2 SNEGSKA (reference sequence). The CDR3 here is CSASGMETQYF. The DNA of the CDR3 is TGCAGTGCTTCGGGAATGGAGACCCAGTACTTC.

This chain uses TRBV10-2 with TRBJ2-5, with TRBD1 as a possible D gene (6 bases). The CDR3 spans 14 residues. Trimming stripped 6 bases from V and 5 bases from J, with 16 bases between. Germline CDR1 is WSHSY and CDR2 is SAAADI. The CDR3 loop reads CASRDDRLRETQYF. The CDR3 coding sequence is TGCGCCAGCAGGGACGACAGGCTGCGGGAGACCCAGTACTTC.

This chain connects TRBV7-2 to TRBJ1-1; possible D gene TRBD1, 6 bases. The ends were cut back, 4 bases at V and 3 bases at J, with 12 bases in the middle. This CDR3 contains 14 residues. Per germline, CDR1 SGHTA and CDR2 FQGNSA. The CDR3 here is CASSYLRGDTEAFF. CDR3 nucleotide sequence: TGTGCCAGCAGCTACCTCAGGGGAGACACTGAAGCTTTCTTT.

The chain uses TRBV10-3 and TRBJ2-3, with a weak D call TRBD1 (5 bases). The CDR3 covers 15 residues. Germline loops: CDR1 ENHRY, CDR2 SYGVKD. Deletions cut 5 bases from V and 3 bases from J, with 15 bases between. CDR3 sequence: CAISPREKGTDTQYF. The CDR3 coding sequence is TGTGCCATCAGTCCCCGAGAGAAGGGGACAGATACGCAGTATTTT.

The chain carries TRBV5-4 and TRBJ2-7; 9 nucleotides agree with TRBD2. J lost 6 bases, V lost 0 bases, and 7 bases had no gene match. The CDR3 totals 15 residues. Germline V gives CDR1 SGHNT, CDR2 YYREEE (reference sequence). The CDR3 is CASSLGHSGSLEQYF. The DNA of the CDR3 is TGTGCCAGCAGCTTGGGTCATAGCGGGAGTCTCGAGCAGTACTTC. Combining the CDR3 with reference TRBV5-4 and TRBJ2-7 gives the whole variable domain ETGVTQSPTHLIKTRGQQVTLRCSSQSGHNTVSWYQQALGQGPQFIFQYYREEENGRGNFPPRFSGLQFPNYSSELNVNALELDDSALYLCASSLGHSGSLEQYFGPGTRLTVT.

The genes are TRBV2 and TRBJ1-2; D perhaps matches TRBD1 (5 bases). Between the trimmed V and J ends, which lost 8 bases and 0 bases, there was a span of 10 bases. The germline CDR1 and CDR2 sequences are SNHLY and FYNNEI. This CDR3 is built from 13 residues. CDR3 bases: TGTGCCAGCTCGACAGCAACTAACTATGGCTACACCTTC. Translating gives CASSTATNYGYTF.

V gene TRBV7-8 combines with J gene TRBJ2-7, with D tentatively TRBD1 (7 bases). This CDR3 has 12 residues. With 7 bases removed from V and 6 bases from J, the gap between germline ends came to 13 bases. The germline V gene has CDR1 SGHVS and CDR2 FQNEAQ. In nucleotides, the CDR3 is TGTGCCAGCACCCACCAGGGGGGCGAGCAGTACTTC. Protein: CASTHQGGEQYF.

The V call is TRBV28, the J call TRBJ2-7; possibly TRBD1 for D (6 bases). V gave up 3 bases and J gave up 0 bases, with 12 bases separating them. This CDR3 has 15 residues. Germline V CDR1 and CDR2: MDHEN, SYDVKM. CDR3 protein: CASSLVTGSSYEQYF. CDR3 in DNA: TGTGCCAGCAGTTTGGTCACAGGGAGCTCCTACGAGCAGTACTTC. The variable domain in full, with the rest retrieved from reference TRBV28 and TRBJ2-7, is DVKVTQSSRYLVKRTGEKVFLECVQDMDHENMFWYRQDPGLGLRLIYFSYDVKMKEKGDIPEGYSVSREKKERFSLILESASTNQTSMYLCASSLVTGSSYEQYFGPGTRLTVT.

Of note for this clone: Compared with germline, one end of the junction differs, possibly owing to a read error. This chain links TRBV6-5 with TRBJ2-7, with 10 nucleotides matching TRBD2. This CDR3 is 16 amino acids long. CDR1 and CDR2 from the germline V gene are MNHEY and SVGAGI. In DNA, the CDR3 is TGTGCCAGCAGGTACTCTGCTAGCGGGAGCTCCTACGAGCAGTACTTC. Its protein product is CASRYSASGSSYEQYF.

This clone was recorded a few times. The rearrangement links TRBV19 to TRBJ2-7, with D possibly being TRBD2 (6 bases). Germline V lookup: CDR1 LNHDA, CDR2 SQIVND (reference sequence). V gave up 3 bases and J gave up 2 bases, with 14 bases separating them. The CDR3 length is 15 residues. CDR3 sequence (DNA): TGTGCCAGTAGTATTGGATCTAGCGTTCCCTACGAGCAGTACTTC. Amino acids: CASSIGSSVPYEQYF.

The J gene is TRBJ1-1, the V gene TRBV6-6; D not certain. Germline V gene sequence: CDR1 MNHNY, CDR2 SVGAGI (reference sequence). V was cut by 0 bases and J by 2 bases, with 4 bases left in between. CDR3 length: 13 amino acids. The CDR3 reads CASSYSDNTEAFF. CDR3 in DNA: TGTGCCAGCAGTTACTCCGACAACACTGAAGCTTTCTTT.